The 15 T cell receptor beta chains presented below share a single source sample, sequenced in a study of spatial heterogeneity in lung cancer. Indicated time point: blood at routine non-recurrence follow-up after resection. No cell sorting; template was whole RNA from tumor, lung tissue or PBMC. Each CDR3 protein is one row after TCRdb ran MiXCR on the 5' RACE reads. The sample has around 110,000 distinct CDR3 sequences, approximately 12% seen once; the top ten hold over 15%. The sample here was PBMCs, taken at follow-up. Every receptor here comes from a male donor with early-stage non-small cell lung cancer.

This clonotype has a count of ten or more. The rearrangement joins TRBV10-3 to TRBJ1-1; possible D gene TRBD1, 6 bases. CDR3 length: 13 amino acids. V lost 7 bases, J lost 5 bases, and 14 bases lay in between. Germline values: CDR1 ENHRY, CDR2 SYGVKD. CDR3 coding DNA: TGTGCCATCACCGCGGGGGGCCGGACTGAAGCTTTCTTT. Protein: CAITAGGRTEAFF.

The chain joins TRBV12-3 or TRBV12-4 to TRBJ2-3; TRBD2 matches at 13 bases. Losses at the gene ends were 7 bases for V and 5 bases for J; bases not matched to a gene: 9. This CDR3 region has 16 residues. The CDR3 nucleotides read TGTGCCAGCACCCTACTAGCGGGGGGGCCCGGAGATACGCAGTATTTT. Amino acids: CASTLLAGGPGDTQYF.

This clonotype was found many times. The chain recombines TRBV7-2 with TRBJ2-3, with a tentative D call TRBD2 (6 bases). The CDR3 loop spans 12 amino acids. Trimming shortened V by 5 bases and J by 5 bases, and 8 bases separated the two germline ends. Germline CDR1 SGHTA, CDR2 FQGNSA. The CDR3 reads CASSQGGDTQYF. As DNA, the CDR3 is TGTGCCAGCAGCCAGGGAGGAGATACGCAGTATTTT.

Many counts were recorded for this clonotype. The chain joins TRBV20-1 to TRBJ1-6, with D unresolved. The CDR3 covers 12 residues. CDR1 is DFQATT and CDR2 is SNEGSKA in the germline V gene (reference sequence). The CDR3 bases are TGCAGCTCCGACGATGGTAATTCACCCCTCCACTTT. Its translation: CSSDDGNSPLHF.

This clonotype was counted only a few times. The chain recombines TRBV14 with TRBJ1-2; D is unresolved. The CDR3 has 14 residues. Germline assignment: CDR1 SGHDN and CDR2 FVKESK. V gave up 4 bases and J gave up 3 bases, with 12 bases separating them. The CDR3 here is CASSLGAADYGYTF. CDR3 nucleotides: TGTGCCAGCAGCCTCGGCGCAGCGGACTATGGCTACACCTTC.

V is TRBV2 and J is TRBJ2-5; no reliable D call. Trimming took off 6 bases at V and 3 bases at J, with 8 bases between the two ends. CDR1 is SNHLY, CDR2 FYNNEI, per germline. CDR3 length: 12 residues. This CDR3 reads CASRFIEETQYF. For the CDR3, the DNA is TGTGCCAGCAGGTTTATCGAAGAGACCCAGTACTTC.

In this sample, this clonotype turned up many times. The germline gene is not matched at one end of the junction; a read error may be the cause. CDR3 loop: CASSHSRTGVKTQYF. The CDR3 nucleotides are TGTGCCAGCAGTCACTCCCGGACAGGGGTGAAGACCCAGTACTTC. V usage is TRBV6-2 or TRBV6-3 and J usage is TRBJ2-5, with TRBD1 matching over 9 bases. The CDR3 runs to 15 residues. CDR1 and CDR2 (germline): MNHEY, SVGEGT.

The CDR3 DNA reads as TGCGCCAGCAGCCAAGATTCTGGGGGCAGGGTGAAGAAGTACTTC. Its translation: CASSQDSGGRVKKYF. The genes are TRBV4-3 and TRBJ2-7, with a tentative D call TRBD1 (6 bases). The CDR3 runs to 15 residues. Trimming pared 0 bases from V and 11 bases from J, leaving 20 bases between. Germline lookup yields CDR1 LGHNA and CDR2 YSLEER.

This clonotype occurred a few times. The V call is TRBV7-9, the J call TRBJ1-4; unclear D gene. This CDR3 has 15 residues. The germline gives CDR1 SEHNR, CDR2 FQNEAQ (reference sequence). Trimming removed 6 bases from V and 3 bases from J, with 14 bases in between. In DNA form, the CDR3 reads TGTGCCAGCAGGTGGTGGGGAGAAGCTAATGAAAAACTGTTTTTT. Translation: CASRWWGEANEKLFF.

This clonotype was counted many times. In DNA, the CDR3 is TGTGCCAGCAGCCAGCAGCTAGCGAGCACAGATACGCAGTATTTT. As protein: CASSQQLASTDTQYF. This chain connects TRBV14 to TRBJ2-3; tentative D call: TRBD2 (6 bases). V gave up 3 bases and J gave up 0 bases, with 10 bases separating them. This CDR3 is 15 amino acids long. From germline, CDR1 is SGHDN and CDR2 FVKESK.

V is TRBV4-1 and J is TRBJ2-1; D perhaps matches TRBD1 (5 bases). The CDR3 is made up of 12 amino acids. Trimming shortened V by 0 bases and J by 15 bases, and 12 bases separated the two germline ends. Germline CDR1 MGHRA, CDR2 YSYEKL. CDR3 protein: CASSQDLEDTFF. The CDR3 coding sequence is TGCGCCAGCAGCCAAGATCTTGAGGACACGTTCTTC.

DNA of the CDR3: TGTGCCAGCAGCCACCTCGGACAGGTATACTCTGGAAACACCATATATTTT. Translating gives CASSHLGQVYSGNTIYF. The chain recombines TRBV4-2 with TRBJ1-3; 7 positions match TRBD1. CDR3 length: 17 amino acids. Trimming took 3 bases from V and 0 from J; bases not matched to a gene: 8. Germline values: CDR1 LGHNA, CDR2 YNFKEQ.

This clonotype was observed many times. The chain carries TRBV20-1 and TRBJ1-2, with D unclear. Trimming shortened V by 3 bases and J by 5 bases, and 1 base separated the two germline ends. Germline CDR1 and CDR2: DFQATT and SNEGSKA (reference sequence). The CDR3 sequence is 9 residues long. The CDR3 nucleotides read TGCAGTGCTAGTTATGGCTACACCTTC. This translates into CSASYGYTF.

This clonotype was picked up a small number of times. CDR3 amino acids: CASSSSSGNTIYF. Here the CDR3 DNA reads TGTGCCAGCAGTTCCAGCTCTGGAAACACCATATATTTT. The V gene is TRBV6-5, the J gene TRBJ1-3; no clear D. V lost 4 bases and J lost 0, with 4 bases in between. CDR1 is MNHEY, CDR2 SVGAGI, per germline. The CDR3 is made up of 13 amino acids.

This clonotype was counted ten times or more. V gene TRBV7-9 combines with J gene TRBJ2-7; 15 nucleotides match TRBD2. After removal of 5 bases from V and 7 bases from J, the junction contained 6 bases not matched to a gene. Germline CDR1 and CDR2: SEHNR and FQNEAQ (reference sequence). CDR3 length: 15 amino acids. The CDR3 is CASSPGTSGGREQYF. The DNA for the CDR3 is TGTGCCAGCAGCCCGGGGACTAGCGGGGGGAGAGAGCAGTACTTC.